This T cell receptor (beta chain) was identified during a study of blood T cell repertoires in COVID-19. Study overall: Sites across the United States, Italy and Spain contributed samples from acute and convalescent COVID-19.

The junction had 7 bases not matched to a gene; V was cut back by 9 bases and J by 4 bases. The CDR3 covers 13 residues. Germline CDR1 and CDR2: SGHVS and FQNEAQ. Sequencing was performed with immunoSEQ multiplex PCR; in TCRdb, only in-frame clones are kept and a portion is missing. Here the sample spans fewer than 250,000 clones, 80% to 90% being singletons. Enrolled through a virtual design, the participants were between about 18 and 89 years of age and came from around 25 US areas. Assignments of participants to cohorts depended upon their own reported clinical history. Sequencing was done on a sample of PBMCs or T cells enriched from blood (not recorded which). The chain carries TRBV7-8 and TRBJ2-3; 7 nucleotides match TRBD2. This TCR derives from a woman in her 40s with acute COVID-19. For the CDR3, the DNA is TGTGCCAGTGCGGGAGTTTCGGCAGATACGCAGTATTTT. Encoded protein: CASAGVSADTQYF.